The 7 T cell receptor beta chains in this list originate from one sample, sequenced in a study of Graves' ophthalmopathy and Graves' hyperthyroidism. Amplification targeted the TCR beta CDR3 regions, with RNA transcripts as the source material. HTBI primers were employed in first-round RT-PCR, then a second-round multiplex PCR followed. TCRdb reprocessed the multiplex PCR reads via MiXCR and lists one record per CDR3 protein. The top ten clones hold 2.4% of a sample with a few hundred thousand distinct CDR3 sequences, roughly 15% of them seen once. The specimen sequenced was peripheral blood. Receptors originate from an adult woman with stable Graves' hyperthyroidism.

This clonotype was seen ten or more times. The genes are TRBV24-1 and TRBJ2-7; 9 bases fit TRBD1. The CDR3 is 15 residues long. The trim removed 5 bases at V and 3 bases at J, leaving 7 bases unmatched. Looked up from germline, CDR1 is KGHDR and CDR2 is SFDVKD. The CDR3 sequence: CATSGSGTGNYEQYF. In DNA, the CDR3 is TGTGCCACCAGTGGATCCGGGACAGGGAACTACGAGCAGTACTTC.

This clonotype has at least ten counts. CDR3 DNA: TGTGCCAGTAGTGCGGACAGGGACACTGAAGCTTTCTTT. This sequence encodes CASSADRDTEAFF. The chain joins TRBV19 to TRBJ1-1, with 8 nucleotides matching TRBD1. The V gene end was trimmed by 5 bases and the J gene end by 3 bases; junction bases not matched to a gene: 2. Germline values: CDR1 LNHDA, CDR2 SQIVND (reference sequence). This CDR3 is 13 amino acids long. Combining the CDR3 with reference TRBV19 and TRBJ1-1 gives the whole variable domain DGGITQSPKYLFRKEGQNVTLSCEQNLNHDAMYWYRQDPGQGLRLIYYSQIVNDFQKGDIAEGYSVSREKKESFPLTVTSAQKNPTAFYLCASSADRDTEAFFGQGTRLTVV.

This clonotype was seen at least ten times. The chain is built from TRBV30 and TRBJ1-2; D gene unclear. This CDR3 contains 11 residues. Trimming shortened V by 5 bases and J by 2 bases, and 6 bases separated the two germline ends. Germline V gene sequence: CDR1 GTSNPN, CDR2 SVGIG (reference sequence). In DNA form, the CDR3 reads TGTGCCTGGGCGACCAACTATGGCTACACCTTC. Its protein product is CAWATNYGYTF.

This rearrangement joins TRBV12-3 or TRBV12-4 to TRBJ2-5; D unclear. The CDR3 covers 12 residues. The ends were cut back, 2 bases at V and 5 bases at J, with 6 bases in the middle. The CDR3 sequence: CASSLKIETQYF. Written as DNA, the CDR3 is TGTGCCAGCAGTTTAAAGATTGAGACCCAGTACTTC.

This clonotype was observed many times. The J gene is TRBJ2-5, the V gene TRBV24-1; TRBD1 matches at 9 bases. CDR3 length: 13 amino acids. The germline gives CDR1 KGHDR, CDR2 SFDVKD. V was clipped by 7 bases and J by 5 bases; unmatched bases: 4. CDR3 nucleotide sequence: TGTGCCACCAGAGCGACAGGGGGTGAGACCCAGTACTTC. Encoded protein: CATRATGGETQYF.

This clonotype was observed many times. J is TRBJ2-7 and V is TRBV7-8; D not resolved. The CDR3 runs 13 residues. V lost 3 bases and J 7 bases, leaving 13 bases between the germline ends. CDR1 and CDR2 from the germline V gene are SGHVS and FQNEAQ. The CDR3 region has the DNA TGTGCCAGCAGCTTCGACCGGATTTGGGAGCAGTACTTC. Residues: CASSFDRIWEQYF. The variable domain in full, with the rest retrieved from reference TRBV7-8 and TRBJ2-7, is GAGVSQSPRYKVAKRGQDVALRCDPISGHVSLFWYQQALGQGPEFLTYFQNEAQLDKSGLPSDRFFAERPEGSVSTLKIQRTQQEDSAVYLCASSFDRIWEQYFGPGTRLTVT.

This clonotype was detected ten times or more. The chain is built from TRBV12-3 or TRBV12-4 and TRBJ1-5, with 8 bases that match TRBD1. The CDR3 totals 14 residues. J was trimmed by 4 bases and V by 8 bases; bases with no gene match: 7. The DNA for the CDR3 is TGTGCCAGCGGGACGACAGGGGAAAATCAGCCCCAGCATTTT. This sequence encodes CASGTTGENQPQHF.